According to its frequency, the clone carrying this TCR beta chain is medium-sized. TRB amplification used around 260 ng of peripheral blood genomic DNA. TRB rearrangements were amplified by touch-down multiplex PCR with mixed TRB-A/B primers. TCRdb reprocessed the multiplex PCR reads and stores each CDR3 protein as one record, lacking DNA. This sample's clone table lists around 6,700 distinct CDR3 sequences. This entry belongs to a study of T cell clusters in autoimmune cytopenias. The germline gives CDR1 LNHDA, CDR2 SQIVND (reference sequence). This CDR3 is built from 11 residues. These data were likewise used in another study, on T cell repertoires in aging, cancer and after chemotherapy. Per that paper: Loss of evenness, beyond lost richness, contributed to age-related TCR diversity decline in cancer patients. Immunological memory after chemotherapy cannot be judged from the repertoire data.

Sequenced input: peripheral blood. The chain is built from TRBV19 and TRBJ2-1. The sequence was collected from a human donor in good health. CDR3 residues: CASSIEILQFF. Complete variable domain (other parts from reference TRBV19 and TRBJ2-1): DGGITQSPKYLFRKEGQNVTLSCEQNLNHDAMYWYRQDPGQGLRLIYYSQIVNDFQKGDIAEGYSVSREKKESFPLTVTSAQKNPTAFYLCASSIEILQFFGPGTRLTVL.